Listed here is a single TCR beta chain. Its antigen is unknown. The same CDR3 arises from other DNA sequences in this sample as well. The entry originates in a study of T cell responses to AZD1222 COVID-19 vaccine. Overall study results and limits: Vaccine-associated CD4 TCRs spanned spike, dominant at 160-218 and 743-854. The reported proportion of spike-specific TCRs targeting unmutated variant regions was nearly half.

CDR3 length: 13 residues. Germline-derived CDR1 and CDR2 are SGHNT and YYREEE (reference sequence). Deletions cut 2 bases from V and 5 bases from J, with 10 bases between. Assay used: immunoSEQ multiplex PCR; TCRdb lists only in-frame clones, some missing. The sample has 100,000 to 150,000 clones, roughly 92% seen once. This receptor was taken from an adult in good health. This specimen was peripheral blood, taken on day 0 of AZD1222 vaccination. The chain recombines TRBV5-4 with TRBJ1-1, with D possibly matching TRBD1 (5 bases). In DNA, the CDR3 is TGTGCCAGCAGCTTAGGTGGGGGGACTGAAGCTTTCTTT. It is translated as CASSLGGGTEAFF.